The present entry profiles one TCR beta chain with its context. Its specificity is unknown. Prepared TCR beta cDNA libraries contained unique molecular identifiers. Each CDR3 protein is one row after TCRdb ran MiXCR on the PCR reads. The repertoire holds 500,000 to 600,000 distinct CDR3 sequences, about 44% seen once, with roughly 1.7% in the top ten. This entry is derived from a study of post-analysis software for immune sequencing data. Findings and caveats of the study: Relative to controls, patients had about five TRBV segments at higher frequency, with TRBV5-6, TRBV5-1 and TRBV20-1 among these.

Trimming removed 4 bases at V and 5 bases at J, with 13 bases between. The CDR3 is 14 residues long. Looked up from germline, CDR1 is SGHRS and CDR2 is YFSETQ. The material sequenced was blood. The chain is built from TRBV5-1 and TRBJ1-5; no clear D. The sequence was obtained from a girl aged 5-17 years with multiple sclerosis. The CDR3 DNA follows: TGCGCCAGCAGCCTAGATGGCGGACATCAGCCCCAGCATTTT. Its translation: CASSLDGGHQPQHF.